These T cell receptor beta chains were read from a single sample in a study of blood T cells in healthy people across ages. TCRdb itself ran the 5' RACE reads through MiXCR, one entry per CDR3 protein. The repertoire holds 730,000 or so distinct CDR3 sequences, with around 43% as singletons. Sequenced input: blood. These receptors originate from a man older than 75 in good health. Both conserved end residues are part of each CDR3. Rows may omit the clone size; those that give it use once, few, many or a size class.

TRBJ2-3 | TRBV15 | . | CATSRVGTWGPGRTDTQYF
TRBJ2-3 | TRBV20-1 | few | CSAPMGGISTDTQYF
TRBJ1-5 | TRBV20-1 | . | CSASVRGSNQPQHF
TRBJ2-1 | TRBV28 | few | CASSFSGTMNEQFF
TRBJ2-3 | TRBV29-1 | many | CSVGPGQTSDTQYF
TRBJ2-7 | TRBV15 | . | CATSPARSSYEQYF
TRBJ1-1 | TRBV7-6 | . | CASSPPSRGGNTEAFF
TRBJ2-5 | TRBV5-1 | few | CASSLIPLEQETQYF
TRBJ1-2 | TRBV29-1 | few | CSGGGGNYGNTF
TRBJ1-1 | TRBV6-2/TRBV6-3 | . | CASSPPGRWFGEAFF
TRBJ2-4 | TRBV12-3/TRBV12-4 | few | CASSRDRGPFQYF
. | TRBV7-2 | few | CASSPSPSGGLGEQYF
TRBJ2-5 | TRBV5-1 | . | CASRKVGNQETQYF
TRBJ2-1 | TRBV20-1 | . | CSATPGPNEQFF
TRBJ2-7 | TRBV27 | . | CASSSQNGRHEQYF
TRBJ1-5 | TRBV6-6 | . | CASSTDRSNQPQHF
TRBJ1-4 | TRBV15 | . | CATSRVNRGEKLFF
TRBJ1-6 | TRBV27 | . | CASSGPGRNNSPLHF
TRBJ2-1 | TRBV7-3 | . | CASSLDWINNEQFF
TRBJ1-6 | TRBV21-1 | . | CASTAPQPSPLHF
TRBJ2-6 | TRBV24-1 | few | CATSGSGQGAPGANVLTF
TRBJ1-2 | TRBV7-9 | . | CASSTPGRSSFGVGYTF
TRBJ2-3 | TRBV4-1 | . | CASSQDRKSADTQYF
TRBJ2-1 | TRBV4-3 | . | CASSHTQGYEQFF
TRBJ2-7 | TRBV3-1 | few | CASSQEAWTYEQYF
TRBJ2-3 | TRBV6-2/TRBV6-3 | few | CASSYLGLAGGDTQYF
TRBJ2-3 | TRBV7-9 | . | CASSPEGQGPDTQYF
TRBJ2-1 | TRBV10-3 | . | CAIGGRDEQFF
TRBJ2-3 | TRBV20-1 | . | CSVPERGGASDTQYF
TRBJ2-7 | TRBV9 | few | CASSVGSGGPYEQYF
TRBJ2-4 | TRBV10-1 | few | CATSKGAQNIQYF
TRBJ2-7 | TRBV12-3/TRBV12-4 | . | CATGGTSPYEQYF
TRBJ2-1 | TRBV5-1 | many | CASSLFPGGRNEQFF
TRBJ2-7 | TRBV7-2 | . | CASSLGGVGGPYEQYF
TRBJ2-3 | TRBV6-5 | . | CASSSPTLTSGPATDTQYF
TRBJ2-1 | TRBV20-1 | . | CSAFQAELEQFF
TRBJ2-5 | TRBV20-1 | . | CSARGSPGQTQYF
TRBJ2-1 | TRBV7-6 | . | CASSPRKAGGSGNEQFF
TRBJ2-4 | TRBV7-2 | . | CASSLEDPRQGGGNIQYF
TRBJ2-1 | TRBV7-9 | . | CASSFPGTTSSYNEQFF
TRBJ1-2 | TRBV20-1 | few | CSARGEAYGYTF
TRBJ2-3 | TRBV5-1 | . | CASSLRGGATDTQYF
TRBJ2-6 | TRBV3-1 | many | CASSQMTGVANVLTF